This T cell receptor beta chain stems from a study of cytomegalovirus exposure and HLA in healthy donors. This clone was counted at least ten times. Repertoires were generated with immunoSEQ multiplex PCR, while TCRdb's copy carries only in-frame clones and drops some. The sample carries approximately 160,000 clones, roughly 90% recorded once. The material sequenced was PBMCs. The receptor was derived from a man aged 18 to 30 in good health and CMV-seropositive.

DNA for the CDR3: TGTGCCAGCGGTCAGGGGGCTGATGGCTACACCTTC. It translates to CASGQGADGYTF. The chain combines TRBV6-5 with TRBJ1-2, with TRBD1 identical over 8 bases. CDR3 length equals 12 residues. V gave up 8 bases and J gave up 6 bases; unmatched junction bases: 5. Germline lookup yields CDR1 MNHEY and CDR2 SVGAGI.